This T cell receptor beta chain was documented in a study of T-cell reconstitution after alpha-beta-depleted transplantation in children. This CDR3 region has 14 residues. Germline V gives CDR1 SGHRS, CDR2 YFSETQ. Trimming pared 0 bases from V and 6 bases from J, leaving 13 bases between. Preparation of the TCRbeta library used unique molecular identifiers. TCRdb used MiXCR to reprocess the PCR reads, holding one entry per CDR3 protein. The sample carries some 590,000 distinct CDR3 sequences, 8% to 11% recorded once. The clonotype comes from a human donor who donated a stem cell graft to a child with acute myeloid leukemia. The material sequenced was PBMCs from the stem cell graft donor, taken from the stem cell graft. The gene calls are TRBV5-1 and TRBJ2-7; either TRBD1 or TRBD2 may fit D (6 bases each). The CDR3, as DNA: TGCGCCAGCAGCTTGGGGGGGGCCCCCCGCGAGCAGTACTTC. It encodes CASSLGGAPREQYF.